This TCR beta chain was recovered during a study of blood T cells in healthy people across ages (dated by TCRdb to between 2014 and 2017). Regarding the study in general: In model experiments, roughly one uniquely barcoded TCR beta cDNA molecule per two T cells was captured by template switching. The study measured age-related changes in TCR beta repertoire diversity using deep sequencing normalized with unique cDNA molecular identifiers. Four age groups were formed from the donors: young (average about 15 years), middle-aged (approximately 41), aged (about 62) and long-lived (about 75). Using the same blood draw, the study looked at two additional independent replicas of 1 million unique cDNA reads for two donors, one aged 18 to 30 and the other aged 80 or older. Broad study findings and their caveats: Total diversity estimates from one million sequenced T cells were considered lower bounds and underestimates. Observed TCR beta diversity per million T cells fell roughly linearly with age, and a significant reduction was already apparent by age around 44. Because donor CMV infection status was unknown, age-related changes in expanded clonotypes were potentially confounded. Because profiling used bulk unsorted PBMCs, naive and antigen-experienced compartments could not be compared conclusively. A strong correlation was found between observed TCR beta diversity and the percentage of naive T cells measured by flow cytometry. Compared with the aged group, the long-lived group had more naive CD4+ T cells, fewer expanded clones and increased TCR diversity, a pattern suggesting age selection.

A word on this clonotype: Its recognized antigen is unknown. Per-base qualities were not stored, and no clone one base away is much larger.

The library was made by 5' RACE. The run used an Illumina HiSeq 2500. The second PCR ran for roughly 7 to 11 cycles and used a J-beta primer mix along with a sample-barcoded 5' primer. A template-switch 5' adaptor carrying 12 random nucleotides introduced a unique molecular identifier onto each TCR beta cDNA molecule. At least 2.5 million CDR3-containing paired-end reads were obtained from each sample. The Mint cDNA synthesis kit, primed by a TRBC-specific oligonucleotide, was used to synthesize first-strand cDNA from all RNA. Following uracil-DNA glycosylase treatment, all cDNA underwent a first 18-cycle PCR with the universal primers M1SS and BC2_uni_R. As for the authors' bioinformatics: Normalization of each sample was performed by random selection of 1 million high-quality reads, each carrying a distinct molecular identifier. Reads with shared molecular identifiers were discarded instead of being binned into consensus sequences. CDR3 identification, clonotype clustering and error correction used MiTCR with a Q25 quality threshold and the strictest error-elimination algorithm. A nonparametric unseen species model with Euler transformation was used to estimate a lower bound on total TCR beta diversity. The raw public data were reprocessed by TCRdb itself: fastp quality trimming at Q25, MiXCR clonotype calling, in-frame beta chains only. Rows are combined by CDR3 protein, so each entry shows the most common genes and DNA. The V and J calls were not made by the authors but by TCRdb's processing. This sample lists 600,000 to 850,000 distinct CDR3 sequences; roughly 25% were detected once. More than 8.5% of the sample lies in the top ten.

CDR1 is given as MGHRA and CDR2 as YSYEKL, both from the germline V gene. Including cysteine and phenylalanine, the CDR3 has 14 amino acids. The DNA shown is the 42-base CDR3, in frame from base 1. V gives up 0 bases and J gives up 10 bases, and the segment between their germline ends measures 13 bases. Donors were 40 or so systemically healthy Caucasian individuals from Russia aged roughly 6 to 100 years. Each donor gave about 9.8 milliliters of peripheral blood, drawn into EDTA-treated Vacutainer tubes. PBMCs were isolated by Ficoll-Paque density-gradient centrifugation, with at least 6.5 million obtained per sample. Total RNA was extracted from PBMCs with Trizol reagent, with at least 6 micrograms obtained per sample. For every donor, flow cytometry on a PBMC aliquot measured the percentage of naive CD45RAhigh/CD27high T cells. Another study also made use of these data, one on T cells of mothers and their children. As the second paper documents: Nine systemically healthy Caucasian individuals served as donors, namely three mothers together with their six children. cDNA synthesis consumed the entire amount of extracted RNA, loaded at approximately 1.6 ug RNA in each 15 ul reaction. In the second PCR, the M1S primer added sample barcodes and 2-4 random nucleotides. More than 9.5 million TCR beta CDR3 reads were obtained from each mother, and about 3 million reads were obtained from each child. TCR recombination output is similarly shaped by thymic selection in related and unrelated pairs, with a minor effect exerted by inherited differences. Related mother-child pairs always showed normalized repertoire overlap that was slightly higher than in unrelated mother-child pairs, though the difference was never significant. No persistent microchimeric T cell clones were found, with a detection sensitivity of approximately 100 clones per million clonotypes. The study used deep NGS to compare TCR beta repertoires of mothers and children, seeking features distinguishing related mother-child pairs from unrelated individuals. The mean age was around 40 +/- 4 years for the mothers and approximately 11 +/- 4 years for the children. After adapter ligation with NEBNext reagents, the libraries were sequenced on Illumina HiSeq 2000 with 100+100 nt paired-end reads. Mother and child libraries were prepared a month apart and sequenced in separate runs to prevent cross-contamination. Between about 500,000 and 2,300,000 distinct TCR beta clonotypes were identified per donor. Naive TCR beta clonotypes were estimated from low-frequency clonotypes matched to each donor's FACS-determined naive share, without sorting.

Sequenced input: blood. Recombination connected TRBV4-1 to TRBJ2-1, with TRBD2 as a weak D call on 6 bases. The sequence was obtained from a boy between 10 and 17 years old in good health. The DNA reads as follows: TGCGCCAGCAGCCAAGATCCTTCGGACTACGAGCAGTTCTTC. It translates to CASSQDPSDYEQFF.